Sequencing of this TCR beta chain was carried out in a study of T cell responses to AZD1222 COVID-19 vaccine. Notes on the study in general: Along spike, vaccine-associated CD4 TCRs were found throughout, with dominance at 160-218 and 743-854. Most donors were white British, females outnumbered males, and clonal diversity was possibly underestimated. Spike-specific TCR breadth and depth both grew after two AZD1222 doses.

Per germline, CDR1 KGHSH and CDR2 LQKENI. J lost 4 bases, V lost 2 bases, and 7 bases had no gene match. The CDR3 is 16 residues long. Assay: immunoSEQ multiplex PCR; the TCRdb copy retains only in-frame clones and omits some. The data show about 140,000 clones, 80% to 95% seen once. A word on this clone: Its antigen remains unknown.

The TCR originated in an adult in good health. The starting material was peripheral blood, obtained on day 0 of AZD1222 vaccination. This chain links TRBV18 with TRBJ2-2; 7 bases match TRBD1. This chain's CDR3 is CASSPNDRVVTGELFF. CDR3 sequence (DNA): TGTGCCAGCTCACCAAATGACAGGGTTGTCACCGGGGAGCTGTTTTTT.